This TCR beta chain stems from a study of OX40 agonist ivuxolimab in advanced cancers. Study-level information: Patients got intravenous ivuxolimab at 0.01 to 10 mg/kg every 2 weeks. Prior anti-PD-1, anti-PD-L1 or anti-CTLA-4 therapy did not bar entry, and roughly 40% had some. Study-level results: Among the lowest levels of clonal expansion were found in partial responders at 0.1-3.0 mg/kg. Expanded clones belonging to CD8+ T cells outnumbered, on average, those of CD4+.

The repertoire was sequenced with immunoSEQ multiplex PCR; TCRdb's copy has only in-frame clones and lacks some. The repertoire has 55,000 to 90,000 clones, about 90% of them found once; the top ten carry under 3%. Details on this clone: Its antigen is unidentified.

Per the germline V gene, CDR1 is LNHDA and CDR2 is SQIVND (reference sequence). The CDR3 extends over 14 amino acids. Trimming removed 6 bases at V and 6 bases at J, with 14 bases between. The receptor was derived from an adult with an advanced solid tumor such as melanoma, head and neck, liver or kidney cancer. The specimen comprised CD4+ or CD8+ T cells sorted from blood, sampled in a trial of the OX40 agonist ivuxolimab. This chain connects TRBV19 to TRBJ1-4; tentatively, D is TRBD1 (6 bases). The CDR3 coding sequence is TGTGCCAGTAGCCCCGGGCAGGGGTATGAAAAACTGTTTTTT. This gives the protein CASSPGQGYEKLFF.